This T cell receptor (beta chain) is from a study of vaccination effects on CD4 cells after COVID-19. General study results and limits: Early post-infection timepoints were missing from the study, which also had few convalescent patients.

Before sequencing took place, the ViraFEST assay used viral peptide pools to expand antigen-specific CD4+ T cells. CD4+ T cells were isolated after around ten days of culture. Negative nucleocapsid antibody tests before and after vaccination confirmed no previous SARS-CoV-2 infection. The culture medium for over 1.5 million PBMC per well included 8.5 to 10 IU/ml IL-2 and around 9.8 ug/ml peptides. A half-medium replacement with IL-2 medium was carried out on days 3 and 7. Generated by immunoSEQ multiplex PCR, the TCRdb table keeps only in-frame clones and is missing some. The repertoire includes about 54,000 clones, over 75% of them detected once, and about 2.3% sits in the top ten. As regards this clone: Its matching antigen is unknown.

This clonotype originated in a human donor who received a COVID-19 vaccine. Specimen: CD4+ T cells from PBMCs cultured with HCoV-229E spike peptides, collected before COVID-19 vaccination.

The CDR3, as DNA: TGTGCCTGGAGTGGGCGCTTCGGACAGGGATCACCCCTCCACTTT. Protein: CAWSGRFGQGSPLHF. The gene calls are TRBV30 and TRBJ1-6, with 8 bases aligning to TRBD1. Germline assignment: CDR1 GTSNPN and CDR2 SVGIG (reference sequence). With V trimmed by 1 base and J by 10 bases, 9 bases remained unmatched. The CDR3 loop spans 15 amino acids.